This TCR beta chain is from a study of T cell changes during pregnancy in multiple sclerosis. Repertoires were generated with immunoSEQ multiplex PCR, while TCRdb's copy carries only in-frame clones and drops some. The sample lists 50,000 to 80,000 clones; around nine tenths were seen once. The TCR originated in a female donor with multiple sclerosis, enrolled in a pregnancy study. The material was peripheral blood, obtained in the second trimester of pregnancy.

CDR3 DNA sequence: TGTGCCATCAGGGGACAGGGGGGATCCTACGAGCAGTACTTC. Its protein product is CAIRGQGGSYEQYF. The chain combines TRBV10-3 with TRBJ2-7, with TRBD1 matching 11 bases. The CDR3 contains 14 residues. V shed 6 bases, J shed 1 base, and the junction held 2 bases outside the gene matches. Germline V gene lookup returns CDR1 ENHRY and CDR2 SYGVKD.